These 26 T cell receptor beta chains share one sample of origin, sequenced in a study of T cell changes during pregnancy in multiple sclerosis (dated by TCRdb to about 2019). The library came from the immunoSEQ multiplex PCR assay. The source is immuneACCESS, and TCRdb retained only in-frame sequences with V and J called. Part of the clones is not carried over; for the studies checked, unresolved V genes explain less than half of this, and the remainder is unexplained. The sample has 78,000 or so clones on record, 75% to 95% of them singletons. The top ten constitute 0.35% to 0.45% of the sample. Material: CD4+ T cells from peripheral blood mononuclear cells, obtained before pregnancy. The receptors were sampled from a female donor with multiple sclerosis, enrolled in a pregnancy study.

V gene TRBV5-4 combines with J gene TRBJ2-3, with a possible D match to TRBD2 (5 bases). Germline V CDR1 and CDR2: SGHNT, YYREEE (reference sequence). There are 15 residues in the CDR3. V lost 2 bases, J lost 2 bases, and 12 bases lay in between. CDR3 protein: CASSFLEGSTDTQYF. The CDR3 bases are TGTGCCAGCAGCTTCTTAGAGGGTTCCACAGATACGCAGTATTTT.

This sequence joins TRBV27 and TRBJ2-2; tentatively, D is TRBD1 (6 bases). Germline V CDR1 and CDR2: MNHEY, SMNVEV (reference sequence). Deletions cut 6 bases from V and 4 bases from J, with 15 bases between. The CDR3 has 15 amino acids. CDR3 DNA: TGTGCCAGCAGCCCAGACAGGATTGGCACCGGGGAGCTGTTTTTT. As protein: CASSPDRIGTGELFF.

The J gene is TRBJ2-2, the V gene TRBV5-1, with TRBD2 matching over 14 bases. CDR1 and CDR2 from the germline V gene are SGHRS and YFSETQ. CDR3 length: 18 amino acids. V lost 3 bases to trimming and J lost 2 bases; unmatched junction nucleotides: 6. Here the CDR3 reads CASSWRLAGGGNTGELFF. The CDR3 nucleotides are TGCGCCAGCAGCTGGAGACTAGCGGGAGGGGGAAACACCGGGGAGCTGTTTTTT.

CDR3 residues: CASSQVSVTGSYEQYF. In nucleotides, the CDR3 is TGTGCCAGCAGCCAAGTTTCCGTTACGGGTTCCTACGAGCAGTACTTC. This chain links TRBV4-2 with TRBJ2-7; D call uncertain. Trimming pared 1 base from V and 1 base from J, leaving 14 bases between. Germline V CDR1 and CDR2: LGHNA, YNFKEQ. The CDR3 length is 16 residues.

The chain uses TRBV6-5 and TRBJ1-2; possibly TRBD1 for D (5 bases). Per the germline V gene, CDR1 is MNHEY and CDR2 is SVGAGI. V shed 4 bases and J shed 2 bases, with 17 bases lying between them. The CDR3 has 16 residues. As DNA, the CDR3 is TGTGCCAGCAGTTCTGGGTTGGGAGGGACCAACTATGGCTACACCTTC. Encoded protein: CASSSGLGGTNYGYTF.

This rearrangement joins TRBV2 to TRBJ1-1; the D gene is possibly TRBD1 (5 bases). Trimming removed 8 bases from V and 5 bases from J, with 15 bases in between. CDR3 length: 13 residues. Germline V gene sequence: CDR1 SNHLY, CDR2 FYNNEI. CDR3 protein: CASGGSLGTEAFF. Written as DNA, the CDR3 is TGTGCCAGCGGGGGGAGCTTGGGGACTGAAGCTTTCTTT.

This clone was seen once. The rearrangement uses TRBV6-4 and TRBJ2-7; tentatively, D is TRBD1 (6 bases). This CDR3 is built from 15 residues. V lost 3 bases and J 0 bases, leaving 12 bases between the germline ends. CDR1 is MRHNA, CDR2 SNTAGT, per germline. The CDR3 DNA sequence: TGTGCCAGCAGTGAGGTTGGGGGCAGCTCCTACGAGCAGTACTTC. It yields the protein CASSEVGGSSYEQYF.

This clone was recorded once. The V call is TRBV11-2, the J call TRBJ1-4; D perhaps matches TRBD1 (5 bases). This CDR3 is 14 amino acids long. The germline V gene encodes CDR1 SGHAT and CDR2 FQNNGV. The ends were cut back, 7 bases at V and 3 bases at J, with 12 bases in the middle. This CDR3 reads CASTVRGANEKLFF. The CDR3 DNA is TGTGCCAGCACCGTTAGGGGTGCTAATGAAAAACTGTTTTTT.

The chain combines TRBV7-8 with TRBJ2-7; D is ambiguous. The V and J ends lost 0 bases and 8 bases respectively, with 11 bases between them. Germline V CDR1 and CDR2: SGHVS, FQNEAQ. CDR3 length equals 13 residues. The chain's CDR3 is CASSLALERKQYF. Here the CDR3 DNA reads TGTGCCAGCAGCTTAGCTCTAGAACGGAAGCAGTACTTC.

The chain carries TRBV6-5 and TRBJ1-2, with D possibly matching TRBD1 (6 bases). CDR3 length: 14 amino acids. V lost 6 bases and J lost 3, with 14 bases in between. CDR1 and CDR2 (germline): MNHEY, SVGAGI. The CDR3: CASSPRGRDYGYTF. The CDR3 DNA reads TGTGCCAGCAGCCCCAGGGGTAGGGACTATGGCTACACCTTC.

The rearrangement links TRBV27 to TRBJ1-1, with D perhaps matching TRBD1 (5 bases). The CDR3 loop spans 13 amino acids. The V end was cut by 3 bases, the J end by 7 bases, with 12 bases between. The germline CDR1 and CDR2 sequences are MNHEY and SMNVEV (reference sequence). DNA of the CDR3: TGTGCCAGCAGTTTTGACAGAAAGTATGAAGCTTTCTTT. Protein sequence: CASSFDRKYEAFF.

The rearrangement uses TRBV6-1 and TRBJ2-7; 7 bases fit TRBD1. The CDR3 has 14 amino acids. The germline CDR1 and CDR2 sequences are MNHNS and SASEGT. J lost 1 base, V lost 7 bases, and 7 bases had no gene match. The CDR3 here is CASMGQTISYEQYF. CDR3 sequence (DNA): TGTGCCAGCATGGGACAGACGATATCCTACGAGCAGTACTTC.

The chain has TRBV28 and TRBJ1-3; D gene ambiguous. The ends were cut back, 6 bases at V and 5 bases at J, with 8 bases in the middle. CDR1 MDHEN and CDR2 SYDVKM come from the germline V gene. There are 12 residues in the CDR3. Here the CDR3 reads CASRKQRNTIYF. Written as DNA, the CDR3 is TGTGCCAGCAGGAAACAGAGAAACACCATATATTTT. The full variable domain, its missing parts supplied by reference TRBV28 and TRBJ1-3, is DVKVTQSSRYLVKRTGEKVFLECVQDMDHENMFWYRQDPGLGLRLIYFSYDVKMKEKGDIPEGYSVSREKKERFSLILESASTNQTSMYLCASRKQRNTIYFGEGSWLTVV.

The V gene is TRBV10-3, the J gene TRBJ2-5; TRBD1 aligns across 9 bases. Germline V gene lookup returns CDR1 ENHRY and CDR2 SYGVKD. With 6 bases clipped from V and 5 bases from J, the junction kept 1 base outside the gene matches. The length of the CDR3 is 12 residues. CDR3 coding DNA: TGTGCCATCAGAGGGACAGGGGAGACCCAGTACTTC. Translated: CAIRGTGETQYF.

The rearrangement joins TRBV28 to TRBJ2-5; 9 nucleotides agree with TRBD2. Trimming cost V 5 bases and J 2 bases; bases outside gene matches: 6. Germline V CDR1 and CDR2: MDHEN, SYDVKM. The length of the CDR3 is 15 residues. CDR3 loop: CASSLTSGIQETQYF. CDR3 bases: TGTGCCAGCAGTCTGACTAGCGGTATACAAGAGACCCAGTACTTC.

Regarding this clone: The same CDR3 arises from other DNA sequences in this sample as well. CDR3 protein: CASARLAGEKLFF. CDR3 nucleotides: TGCGCCAGCGCGAGGTTAGCCGGCGAAAAACTGTTTTTT. The chain uses TRBV4-1 and TRBJ1-4; D ambiguous. V gave up 8 bases and J gave up 8 bases, with 15 bases separating them. The CDR3 is made up of 13 amino acids. Germline CDR1 is MGHRA and CDR2 is YSYEKL.

The V gene is TRBV5-1, the J gene TRBJ1-2; D call uncertain. This CDR3 is 13 amino acids long. V was cut by 1 base and J by 7 bases, with 11 bases left in between. The germline gives CDR1 SGHRS, CDR2 YFSETQ. CDR3 in amino acids: CASSLLAGSGYTF. Here the CDR3 DNA reads TGCGCCAGCAGCTTGTTAGCGGGGAGTGGCTACACCTTC.

DNA of the CDR3: TGTGCCTGGAGTGTAAGAGCGGGAGGTGAGACCCAGTACTTC. Amino acids: CAWSVRAGGETQYF. The chain links TRBV30 to TRBJ2-5, with 9 bases lining up with TRBD2. The CDR3 spans 14 residues. CDR1 and CDR2 from the germline V gene are GTSNPN and SVGIG (reference sequence). The J segment lost 5 bases and the V segment lost 0 bases, leaving 4 bases of the junction unmatched.

The V gene is TRBV9, the J gene TRBJ2-2, with TRBD1 matching over 9 bases. Trimming took 4 bases from V and 5 from J; bases not matched to a gene: 6. The CDR3 extends over 15 amino acids. Germline loops: CDR1 SGDLS, CDR2 YYNGEE. CDR3 in DNA: TGTGCCAGCAGCACCGGGGACAGGGCTACCGGGGAGCTGTTTTTT. It encodes CASSTGDRATGELFF.

J is TRBJ2-3 and V is TRBV4-1; the match to TRBD1 covers 8 bases. In germline, CDR1 is MGHRA, CDR2 YSYEKL. V trimming: 0 bases; J trimming: 3 bases; junction bases outside the gene matches: 5. This CDR3 comprises 16 residues. The CDR3 DNA sequence: TGCGCCAGCAGCCAAGATAACGGACAGGGAACAGATACGCAGTATTTT. Translating it yields CASSQDNGQGTDTQYF.

This rearrangement joins TRBV19 to TRBJ1-2; D is uncertain. CDR1 and CDR2 (germline): LNHDA, SQIVND (reference sequence). The V end was cut by 3 bases, the J end by 4 bases, with 18 bases between. CDR3 length equals 16 residues. The CDR3 region is CASSIKWRQSGYGYTF. CDR3 sequence (DNA): TGTGCCAGTAGTATCAAGTGGCGGCAGTCGGGCTATGGCTACACCTTC.

The chain is built from TRBV28 and TRBJ1-5; possible D gene TRBD1, 6 bases. CDR3 length: 14 amino acids. The germline V and J ends were trimmed by 6 bases and 3 bases, with 12 bases remaining between them. The V gene's germline CDR1 is MDHEN and CDR2 SYDVKM. Here the CDR3 reads CASRRTGNNQPQHF. CDR3 sequence (DNA): TGTGCCAGCAGACGAACAGGGAACAATCAGCCCCAGCATTTT.

The CDR3 region has the DNA TGTGCCAGCAGCAGAAGAATATCTGGAGGAGAGACCCAGTACTTC. This translates into CASSRRISGGETQYF. J is TRBJ2-5 and V is TRBV7-9; weak D call: TRBD2 (5 bases). The CDR3 covers 15 residues. Per germline, CDR1 SEHNR and CDR2 FQNEAQ (reference sequence). Trimming removed 5 bases at V and 4 bases at J, with 17 bases between.

The rearrangement joins TRBV6-5 to TRBJ1-1; 8 bases match TRBD1. There are 12 residues in the CDR3. CDR1 and CDR2 (germline): MNHEY, SVGAGI. J gave up 8 bases and V 5 bases, and 4 bases lay outside the gene matches. CDR3 protein: CASSGGQDEAFF. The CDR3 region has the DNA TGTGCCAGCAGTGGGGGACAGGACGAAGCTTTCTTT.

The J gene is TRBJ2-7, the V gene TRBV4-1, with D hard to call. This CDR3 is 12 amino acids long. V was clipped by 4 bases and J by 3 bases, with 7 bases between them. In germline, CDR1 is MGHRA, CDR2 YSYEKL. In nucleotides, the CDR3 is TGCGCCAGCAGCCCCCCCCGCTACGAGCAGTACTTC. It is translated as CASSPPRYEQYF.

This chain uses TRBV28 with TRBJ1-2; D is undetermined. V lost 7 bases to trimming and J lost 8 bases, with 17 bases between them. This CDR3 is built from 13 residues. Germline CDR1 is MDHEN and CDR2 is SYDVKM. The CDR3 DNA sequence: TGTGCCAGCATTAGAACCCCACCTAACGGCTACACCTTC. Protein product: CASIRTPPNGYTF.